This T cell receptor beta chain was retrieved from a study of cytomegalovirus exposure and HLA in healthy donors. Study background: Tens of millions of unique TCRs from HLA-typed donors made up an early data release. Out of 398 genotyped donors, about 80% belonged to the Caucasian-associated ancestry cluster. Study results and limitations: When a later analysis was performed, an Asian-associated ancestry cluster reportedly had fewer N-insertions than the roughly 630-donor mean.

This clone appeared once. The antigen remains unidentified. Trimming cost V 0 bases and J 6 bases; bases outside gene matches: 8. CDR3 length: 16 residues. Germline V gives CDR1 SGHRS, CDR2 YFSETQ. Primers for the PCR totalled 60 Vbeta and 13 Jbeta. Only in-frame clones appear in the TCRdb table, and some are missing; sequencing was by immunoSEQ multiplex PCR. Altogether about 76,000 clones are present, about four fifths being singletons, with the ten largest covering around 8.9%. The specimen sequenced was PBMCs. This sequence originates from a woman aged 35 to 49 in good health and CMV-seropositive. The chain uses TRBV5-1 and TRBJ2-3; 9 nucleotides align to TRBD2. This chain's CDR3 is CASSLGIAGAKDTQYF. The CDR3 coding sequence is TGCGCCAGCAGCTTGGGGATAGCGGGGGCCAAGGATACGCAGTATTTT.